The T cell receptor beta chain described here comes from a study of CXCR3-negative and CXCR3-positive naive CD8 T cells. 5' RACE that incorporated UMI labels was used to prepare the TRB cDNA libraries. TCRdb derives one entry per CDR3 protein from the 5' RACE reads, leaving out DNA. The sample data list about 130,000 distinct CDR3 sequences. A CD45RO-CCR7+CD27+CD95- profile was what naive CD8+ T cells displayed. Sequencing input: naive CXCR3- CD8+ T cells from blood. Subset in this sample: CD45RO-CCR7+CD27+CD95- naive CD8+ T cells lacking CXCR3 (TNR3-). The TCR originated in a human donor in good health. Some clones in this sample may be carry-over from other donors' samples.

CDR3 loop: CASSLARLGRGRWQETQYF. This chain connects TRBV11-2 to TRBJ2-5; absent DNA, TCRdb's TRBD2 call cannot be checked. The germline CDR1 and CDR2 sequences are SGHAT and FQNNGV. The CDR3 contains 19 residues. Combining the CDR3 with reference TRBV11-2 and TRBJ2-5 gives the whole variable domain EAGVAQSPRYKIIEKRQSVAFWCNPISGHATLYWYQQILGQGPKLLIQFQNNGVVDDSQLPKDRFSAERLKGVDSTLKIQPAKLEDSAVYLCASSLARLGRGRWQETQYFGPGTRLLVL.